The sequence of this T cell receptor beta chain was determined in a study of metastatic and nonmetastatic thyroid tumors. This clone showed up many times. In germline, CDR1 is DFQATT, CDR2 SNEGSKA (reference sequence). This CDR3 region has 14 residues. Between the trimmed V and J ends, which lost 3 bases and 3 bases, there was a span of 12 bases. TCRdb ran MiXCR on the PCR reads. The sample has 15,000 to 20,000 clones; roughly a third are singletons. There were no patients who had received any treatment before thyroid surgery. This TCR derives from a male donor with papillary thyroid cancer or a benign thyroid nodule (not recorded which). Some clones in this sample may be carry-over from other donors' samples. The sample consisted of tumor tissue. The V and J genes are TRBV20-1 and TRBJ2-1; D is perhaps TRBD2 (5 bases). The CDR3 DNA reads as TGCAGTGCTAGGGGTTGGAGGTACTACAATGAGCAGTTCTTC. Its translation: CSARGWRYYNEQFF.